What follows describes a single T cell receptor (beta chain). The data stem from a study of blood T cell repertoires in COVID-19. Looking at the study overall: The samples span acute and convalescent COVID-19 from the United States, Italy and Spain. Sources were T cells, B-cell-depleted T cells, or PBMCs; the material itself was cDNA or gDNA.

Germline V gene sequence: CDR1 KGHDR, CDR2 SFDVKD. This CDR3 is 15 amino acids long. V was clipped by 9 bases and J by 1 base, with 14 bases between them. Original data processing: Amplifying reference gene primers gave estimates of nucleated cell counts. TCRdb's copy holds only in-frame clones and misses some; the assay was immunoSEQ multiplex PCR. From that table come the V and J calls and clone size; the DNA was used to work out D and trimming. This table has some 190,000 clones, 80% to 90% appearing once. The receptor comes from a human donor with active or convalescent COVID-19. The donor label of this sample is uncertain. The gene calls are TRBV24-1 and TRBJ2-2, with D tentatively TRBD2 (6 bases). Sequenced sample: peripheral blood. CDR3 region: CATCPSGVNTGELFF. Written as DNA, the CDR3 is TGTGCCACCTGCCCTTCGGGAGTGAACACCGGGGAGCTGTTTTTT.